These 22 T cell receptor beta chains originate from one sample sequenced in a study of T cells expressing NK-cell markers. TCRdb re-called the 5' RACE reads and catalogs CDR3 proteins one per entry, DNA excluded. In total, the table holds more than 250,000 distinct CDR3 sequences. Sequenced: blood T cells: a sorted CD56 or NKG2C T cell subset, CD4+ or CD8+ T cells, or bulk PBMC T cells (not recorded which). The receptors come from a man aged 18 to 30 in good health.

The chain employs TRBV29-1 and TRBJ2-7; TCRdb proposes TRBD1, but this gene call is untestable without DNA. Germline-derived CDR1 and CDR2 are SQVTM and ANQGSEA. This CDR3 has 14 residues. The CDR3 sequence: CSVVDATGTYEQYF.

The chain uses TRBV2 and TRBJ2-7; TCRdb gives TRBD1 as the D gene, but with no DNA this cannot be confirmed. Germline assignment: CDR1 SNHLY and CDR2 FYNNEI. The CDR3 runs 14 residues. The chain's CDR3 is CASRRPGQGYEQYF.

The chain recombines TRBV10-3 with TRBJ2-5. Germline V lookup: CDR1 ENHRY, CDR2 SYGVKD. The CDR3 extends over 14 amino acids. CDR3 in amino acids: CAISDTGNQETQYF.

This sequence joins TRBV5-6 and TRBJ2-3; TCRdb outputs TRBD2, but without DNA this stays unchecked. The CDR3 contains 16 residues. CDR1 and CDR2 from the germline V gene are SGHDT and YYEEEE. CDR3 residues: CASSLASGRSTDTQYF.

The V and J genes are TRBV12-3 or TRBV12-4 and TRBJ2-2; TCRdb names TRBD1, which stays unverified in the absence of DNA. The CDR3 sequence is 17 residues long. This CDR3 reads CASRLSRGSPNTGELFF.

The chain has TRBV12-3 or TRBV12-4 and TRBJ2-5; with no DNA, the TCRdb D assignment of TRBD1 cannot be verified. CDR3 length: 14 amino acids. CDR3 in amino acids: CASSGQGLGKTQYF.

The rearrangement joins TRBV7-9 to TRBJ2-3; no DNA is available, so the TRBD2 call from TCRdb remains unchecked. The length of the CDR3 is 16 residues. Germline CDR1 reads SEHNR; CDR2 reads FQNEAQ (reference sequence). The CDR3 region is CASSSGGTGPTDTQYF.

The chain links TRBV7-9 to TRBJ2-4. Germline lookup yields CDR1 SEHNR and CDR2 FQNEAQ (reference sequence). The CDR3 extends over 14 amino acids. The CDR3 here is CASSLEGAKNIQYF.

This chain links TRBV20-1 with TRBJ1-5. The CDR3 has 15 residues. Germline lookup yields CDR1 DFQATT and CDR2 SNEGSKA (reference sequence). CDR3 in amino acids: CSATSPSQVNQPQHF.

The chain couples TRBV20-1 to TRBJ2-7; TCRdb proposes TRBD2, but this gene call is untestable without DNA. The CDR3 is 16 residues long. Per the germline V gene, CDR1 is DFQATT and CDR2 is SNEGSKA (reference sequence). CDR3 protein: CSAREIGLAGVYEQYF.

This chain connects TRBV20-1 to TRBJ1-1. Germline values: CDR1 DFQATT, CDR2 SNEGSKA (reference sequence). The CDR3 runs 13 residues. CDR3: CSSRAGRNTEAFF.

The chain joins TRBV29-1 to TRBJ1-4. The germline V gene encodes CDR1 SQVTM and CDR2 ANQGSEA. The CDR3 has 13 residues. This CDR3 is CSVRDGGIEKLFF.

J is TRBJ2-1 and V is TRBV6-2 or TRBV6-3; TCRdb's assignment of TRBD2 cannot be checked, as there is no DNA. CDR3 length equals 19 residues. Germline V gives CDR1 MNHEY, CDR2 SVGEGT. The CDR3 is CASSSPLLAGGSGYNEQFF.

J is TRBJ1-2 and V is TRBV5-1; there is no DNA to check the TCRdb D call of TRBD1. The CDR3 spans 15 residues. Germline CDR1 is SGHRS and CDR2 is YFSETQ. CDR3 residues: CASSPSGVPDYGYTF.

The J gene is TRBJ2-1, the V gene TRBV7-3; TCRdb picks TRBD2, but there is no DNA to check that call. Germline V gene data show CDR1 as SGHTA and CDR2 as FQGTGA. The CDR3 runs 16 residues. The CDR3 loop is CASSYSGTSSYNEQFF. Based on the CDR3 plus reference TRBV7-3 and TRBJ2-1, the full variable domain is GAGVSQTPSNKVTEKGKYVELRCDPISGHTALYWYRQSLGQGPEFLIYFQGTGAADDSGLPNDRFFAVRPEGSVSTLKIQRTERGDSAVYLCASSYSGTSSYNEQFFGPGTRLTVL.

The chain recombines TRBV3-1 with TRBJ1-5; TCRdb selects TRBD1, and the lack of DNA leaves this call unchecked. Per the germline V gene, CDR1 is LGHDT and CDR2 is YNNKEL (reference sequence). This CDR3 has 15 residues. This CDR3 reads CASSQDGGAGQPQHF.

The rearrangement uses TRBV5-1 and TRBJ1-4. Per germline, CDR1 SGHRS and CDR2 YFSETQ. The CDR3 spans 15 residues. CDR3 amino acids: CASSGKGPTNEKLFF.

V gene TRBV6-1 combines with J gene TRBJ2-1; TCRdb outputs TRBD2, but without DNA this stays unchecked. Germline CDR1 reads MNHNS; CDR2 reads SASEGT. The CDR3 has 15 residues. CDR3 region: CASTHQTGGHNEQFF.

This chain uses TRBV18 with TRBJ1-4; without DNA, the TCRdb call of TRBD1 cannot be checked. This CDR3 contains 16 residues. Germline V gives CDR1 KGHSH, CDR2 LQKENI. The CDR3: CASSPPGQRANEKLFF.

This rearrangement joins TRBV5-6 to TRBJ2-2. This CDR3 has 15 amino acids. Germline V lookup: CDR1 SGHDT, CDR2 YYEEEE. The CDR3 protein is CASSSKVTNTGELFF.

This chain uses TRBV15 with TRBJ2-7; TCRdb's assignment of TRBD2 cannot be checked, as there is no DNA. The CDR3 has 16 amino acids. Germline V lookup: CDR1 LNHNV, CDR2 YYDKDF (reference sequence). The CDR3 loop reads CATSRAVGRAVYEQYF.

The genes are TRBV27 and TRBJ2-3. Germline V gene lookup returns CDR1 MNHEY and CDR2 SMNVEV (reference sequence). The length of the CDR3 is 11 residues. The CDR3 sequence is CASTGTDTQYF.